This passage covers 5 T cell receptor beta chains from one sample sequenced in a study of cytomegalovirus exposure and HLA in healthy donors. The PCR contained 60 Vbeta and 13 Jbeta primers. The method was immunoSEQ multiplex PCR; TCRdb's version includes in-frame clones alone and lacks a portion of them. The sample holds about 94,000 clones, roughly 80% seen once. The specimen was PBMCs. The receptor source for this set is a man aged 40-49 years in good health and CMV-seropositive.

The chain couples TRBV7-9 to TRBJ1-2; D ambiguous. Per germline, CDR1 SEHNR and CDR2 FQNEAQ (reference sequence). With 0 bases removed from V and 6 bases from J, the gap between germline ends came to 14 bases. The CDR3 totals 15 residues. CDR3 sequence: CASSLAGRRSHGYTF. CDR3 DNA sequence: TGTGCCAGCAGCTTAGCAGGCAGGAGGTCCCATGGCTACACCTTC.

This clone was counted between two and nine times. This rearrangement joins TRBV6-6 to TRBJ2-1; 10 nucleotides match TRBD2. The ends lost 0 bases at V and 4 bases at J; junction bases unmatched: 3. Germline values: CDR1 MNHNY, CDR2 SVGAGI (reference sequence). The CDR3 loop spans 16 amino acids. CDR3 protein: CASSYSLAGRYNEQFF. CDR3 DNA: TGTGCCAGCAGTTACTCACTAGCGGGACGTTACAATGAGCAGTTCTTC.

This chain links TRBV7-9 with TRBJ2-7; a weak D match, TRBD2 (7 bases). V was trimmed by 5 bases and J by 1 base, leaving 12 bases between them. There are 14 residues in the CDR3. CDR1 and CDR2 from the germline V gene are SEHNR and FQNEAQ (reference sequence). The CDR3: CASSNREGSYEQYF. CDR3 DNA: TGTGCCAGCAGCAACAGGGAGGGATCCTACGAGCAGTACTTC.

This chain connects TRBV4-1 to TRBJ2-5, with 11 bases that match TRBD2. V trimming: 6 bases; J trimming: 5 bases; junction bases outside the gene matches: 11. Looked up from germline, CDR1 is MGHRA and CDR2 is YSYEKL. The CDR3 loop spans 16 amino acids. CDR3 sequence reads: CASRRSGGGGKETQYF. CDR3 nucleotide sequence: TGCGCCAGCAGACGTAGCGGGGGGGGAGGTAAGGAGACCCAGTACTTC.

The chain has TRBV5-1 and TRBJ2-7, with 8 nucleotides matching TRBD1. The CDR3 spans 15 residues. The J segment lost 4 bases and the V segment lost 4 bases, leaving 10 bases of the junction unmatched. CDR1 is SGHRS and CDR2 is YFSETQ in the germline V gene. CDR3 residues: CASSPGTWTGYEQYF. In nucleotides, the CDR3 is TGCGCCAGCAGCCCGGGGACCTGGACAGGGTACGAGCAGTACTTC.